What follows describes a single T cell receptor beta chain. Antigen specificity is unknown. This specimen belongs to a study of shared clonotypes between healthy human individuals. As defined, naive CD8 cells were CD45RO-negative and positively selected for CCR7, with terminally differentiated effector memory CD45RA+ cells excluded. Healthy and HIV-negative, the adult donors had no recent acute infections or vaccinations. The assay was run at deep level. Clones were read by immunoSEQ multiplex PCR, and TCRdb kept only the in-frame ones, dropping some. Of hundreds of thousands of clones listed, under 95% were seen once; the top ten hold about a quarter. The study, taken as a whole, reports: Memory subsets generally showed lower estimated richness than naive subsets.

Sample: naive CD8+ T cells sorted from blood. The source of this sequence is a man under 40 in good health.

CDR3 coding DNA: TGTGCCAGCCGGGCTTTGGGAGGAAATGAGCAGTTCTTC. Its protein product is CASRALGGNEQFF. V gene TRBV28 combines with J gene TRBJ2-1; TRBD2 might be the D (6 bases). Trimming pared 8 bases from V and 7 bases from J, leaving 15 bases between. The CDR3 covers 13 residues. The V gene's germline CDR1 is MDHEN and CDR2 SYDVKM. Full variable domain (outside the CDR3, taken from reference TRBV28 and TRBJ2-1): DVKVTQSSRYLVKRTGEKVFLECVQDMDHENMFWYRQDPGLGLRLIYFSYDVKMKEKGDIPEGYSVSREKKERFSLILESASTNQTSMYLCASRALGGNEQFFGPGTRLTVL.